The rows below give T cell receptor beta chains drawn from one sample of a study of shared clonotypes between healthy human individuals. Profiled with immunoSEQ multiplex PCR; TCRdb holds only in-frame clones, not every one. The data show 2 million to 2.5 million clones, 85% to 95% seen once. Sequences were obtained from naive CD4+ T cells from PBMCs. The receptor source for this set is a man aged 18-30 years in good health. Some clones in this sample may be carry-over from other donors' samples. The CDR3 runs from the conserved cysteine through the conserved F or W. Rows give clone size only sometimes, using once, few, many, or a class for an expanded clone.

cdr3_aa | j_call | v_call | clone_size
CAGGWRDYEQYF | TRBJ2-7 | TRBV11-2 | .
CASSLGRAGGPGETQYF | TRBJ2-5 | TRBV19 | .
CASSQRLAPEADTQYF | TRBJ2-3 | TRBV4-2 | .
CATTLLSGTGYTF | TRBJ1-2 | TRBV19 | once
CASSLQTWAYEQYF | TRBJ2-7 | TRBV28 | .
CASSSIGSGTEAFF | TRBJ1-1 | TRBV28 | .
CASSLESPDGELFF | TRBJ2-2 | TRBV5-1 | .
CASSFGAGEKLFF | TRBJ1-4 | TRBV7-8 | .
CASKTPGTPEAFF | TRBJ1-1 | TRBV19 | .
CATGQDSNQPQHF | TRBJ1-5 | TRBV15 | .
CASSSPGTGGLKRVKTNEKLFF | TRBJ1-4 | TRBV21-1 | .
CASSHDRKNTEAFF | TRBJ1-1 | TRBV18 | once
CASSHRNENQPQHF | TRBJ1-5 | TRBV18 | .
CASSYVGNEQYF | TRBJ2-7 | TRBV6-6 | .
CASSLGEMNTEAFF | TRBJ1-1 | TRBV7-9 | .
CASSQVPLLTDTQYF | TRBJ2-3 | TRBV4-1 | .
CASTTSGTGGYGNTIYF | TRBJ1-3 | TRBV28 | .
CASSLLGASTDTQYF | TRBJ2-3 | TRBV7-3 | .
CASSRHDRSAEAFF | TRBJ1-1 | TRBV5-6 | .
CASSLLRGGLTEAFF | TRBJ1-1 | TRBV7-8 | .
CASRFREFGYTF | TRBJ1-2 | TRBV5-4 | .
CASLGGQGTATQYF | TRBJ2-3 | TRBV28 | .
CASSLETGLAGGNEQFF | TRBJ2-1 | TRBV13 | once
CASSYEHYSNQPQHF | TRBJ1-5 | TRBV6-6 | .
CASSLGDRASGNTIYF | TRBJ1-3 | TRBV5-1 | .
CASSQQGQAGELFF | TRBJ2-2 | TRBV18 | .
CASRGGGTYNEQFF | TRBJ2-1 | TRBV2 | .
CASSSLPGQGSSVWDQPQHF | TRBJ1-5 | TRBV5-1 | .
CASSEGATKETQYF | TRBJ2-5 | TRBV9 | once
CASSPFGLAGGADTQYF | TRBJ2-3 | TRBV18 | .
CASSPTGTDTQYF | TRBJ2-3 | TRBV11-1 | .
CATSRDLSGTTTGELFF | TRBJ2-2 | TRBV15 | once
CASSVGNVEEKLFF | TRBJ1-4 | TRBV9 | .
CASSLVPRNEQFF | TRBJ2-1 | TRBV7-6 | .
CASKQGQGVYEQYF | TRBJ2-7 | TRBV2 | .
CASSVLVPGTYGYTF | TRBJ1-2 | TRBV2 | once
CASATGSGRAGLSYNEQFF | TRBJ2-1 | TRBV7-9 | .
CASSYSRAGGAFF | TRBJ1-1 | TRBV6-5 | once
CASSQELGRDSYGYTF | TRBJ1-2 | TRBV4-3 | .
CASSPDPAGRQPQHF | TRBJ1-5 | TRBV5-1 | .
CASSELSYGYTF | TRBJ1-2 | TRBV25-1 | .
CASSDTSGSPYEQYF | TRBJ2-7 | TRBV25-1 | .
CASSLDSHTGELFF | TRBJ2-2 | TRBV7-3 | .
CATSRAGGTSYEQYF | TRBJ2-7 | TRBV15 | .
CASSDAGTGNYGYTF | TRBJ1-2 | TRBV25-1 | .